These 17 T cell receptor beta chains share one sample of origin, sequenced in a study of cytomegalovirus exposure and HLA in healthy donors. Amplification used 60 Vbeta primers and 13 Jbeta primers. Clones were sequenced by immunoSEQ multiplex PCR, and TCRdb holds only the in-frame ones, with some missing. The data contain over 85,000 clones, around 78% of them singletons. The material sequenced was PBMCs. These receptors were collected from a young man in good health and CMV-seronegative.

V and J are TRBV4-2 and TRBJ1-2, with D possibly being TRBD1 (5 bases). Trimming stripped 4 bases from V and 2 bases from J, with 14 bases between. CDR1 is LGHNA, CDR2 YNFKEQ, per germline. The CDR3 loop spans 15 amino acids. CDR3 sequence reads: CASSLSPTDNYGYTF. The CDR3 DNA reads as TGTGCCAGCAGCCTCTCCCCGACAGACAACTATGGCTACACCTTC.

The J gene is TRBJ1-2, the V gene TRBV6-1; D might be TRBD1 (5 bases). The V end was cut by 6 bases, the J end by 7 bases, with 15 bases between. The length of the CDR3 is 13 residues. CDR1 and CDR2 (germline): MNHNS, SASEGT. This chain's CDR3 is CASRDNTSGGYTF. Here the CDR3 DNA reads TGTGCCAGCAGGGACAACACATCGGGTGGCTACACCTTC.

This chain connects TRBV19 to TRBJ1-2; D not resolved. CDR3 length: 17 residues. Trimming left V 0 bases short and J 0 bases short, with 14 bases between. The germline CDR1 and CDR2 sequences are LNHDA and SQIVND (reference sequence). CDR3 loop: CASSIDQEAPPNYGYTF. As DNA, the CDR3 is TGTGCCAGTAGTATAGATCAGGAAGCCCCACCTAACTATGGCTACACCTTC. The full variable domain, rest sourced from reference TRBV19 and TRBJ1-2, is DGGITQSPKYLFRKEGQNVTLSCEQNLNHDAMYWYRQDPGQGLRLIYYSQIVNDFQKGDIAEGYSVSREKKESFPLTVTSAQKNPTAFYLCASSIDQEAPPNYGYTFGSGTRLTVV.

This clone showed up just a few times. The gene calls are TRBV9 and TRBJ2-1, with a weak D call TRBD1 (6 bases). The V gene's germline CDR1 is SGDLS and CDR2 YYNGEE. V gave up 0 bases and J gave up 0 bases, with 7 bases separating them. CDR3 size: 15 residues. The CDR3 DNA is TGTGCCAGCAGCGTAGCAGGGGTCTCCTACAATGAGCAGTTCTTC. Translation: CASSVAGVSYNEQFF. Full variable domain (outside the CDR3, taken from reference TRBV9 and TRBJ2-1): DSGVTQTPKHLITATGQRVTLRCSPRSGDLSVYWYQQSLDQGLQFLIQYYNGEERAKGNILERFSAQQFPDLHSELNLSSLELGDSALYFCASSVAGVSYNEQFFGPGTRLTVL.

This chain uses TRBV7-8 with TRBJ1-3; D not certain. The germline CDR1 and CDR2 sequences are SGHVS and FQNEAQ. Between the trimmed V and J ends, which lost 4 bases and 0 bases, there was a span of 4 bases. The CDR3 runs to 13 residues. Here the CDR3 DNA reads TGTGCCAGCAGCTACAACTCTGGAAACACCATATATTTT. Its translation: CASSYNSGNTIYF.

V usage is TRBV9 and J usage is TRBJ2-3; TRBD2 agrees at 9 bases. The junction had 8 bases not matched to a gene; V was cut back by 1 base and J by 5 bases. From germline, CDR1 is SGDLS and CDR2 YYNGEE. This CDR3 is built from 16 residues. CDR3: CASSVSGSGGKDTQYF. DNA for the CDR3: TGTGCCAGCAGCGTATCGGGAAGCGGGGGGAAAGATACGCAGTATTTT.

This chain connects TRBV2 to TRBJ2-4, with TRBD1 identical over 8 bases. Per the germline V gene, CDR1 is SNHLY and CDR2 is FYNNEI. With V trimmed by 8 bases and J by 0 bases, 12 bases remained unmatched. CDR3 length: 17 amino acids. Here the CDR3 DNA reads TGTGCCAGCCTCGGGACAGGAGCCCGAAAAGCCAAAAACATTCAGTACTTC. Encoded protein: CASLGTGARKAKNIQYF.

This chain joins TRBV27 and TRBJ1-2, with 11 bases that match TRBD1. This CDR3 has 17 residues. Germline-derived CDR1 and CDR2 are MNHEY and SMNVEV (reference sequence). With 0 bases clipped from V and 4 bases from J, the junction kept 7 bases outside the gene matches. DNA for the CDR3: TGTGCCAGCAGTTTATCGGGGGGACAGGGGGTAGTCTATGGCTACACCTTC. This gives the protein CASSLSGGQGVVYGYTF.

This clone occurred once. The chain carries TRBV6-5 and TRBJ2-7, with 8 bases that match TRBD1. The germline V gene encodes CDR1 MNHEY and CDR2 SVGAGI. There are 12 residues in the CDR3. V lost 5 bases, J lost 5 bases, and 2 bases stayed unmatched. The DNA of the CDR3 is TGTGCCAGCAGTCCAGGGGGCGACGAGCAGTACGTC. It is translated as CASSPGGDEQYV.

This clone was seen more than once but under ten times. The chain has TRBV19 and TRBJ2-7; the match to TRBD1 covers 7 bases. The ends lost 5 bases at V and 4 bases at J; junction bases unmatched: 5. The CDR3 runs to 13 residues. The germline V gene encodes CDR1 LNHDA and CDR2 SQIVND (reference sequence). CDR3 region: CASSPGGLYEQYF. The CDR3 DNA is TGTGCCAGTAGTCCAGGGGGTTTATACGAGCAGTACTTC.

The chain links TRBV5-8 to TRBJ1-3; 8 bases agree with TRBD1. With 10 bases clipped from V and 4 bases from J, the junction kept 13 bases outside the gene matches. Per the germline V gene, CDR1 is SGHTS and CDR2 is YDEGEE. The CDR3 totals 15 residues. The CDR3 spells CALARTGSFGNTIYF. The CDR3 DNA is TGTGCCCTCGCCAGGACAGGGAGTTTCGGAAACACCATATATTTT.

The chain combines TRBV7-3 with TRBJ1-5, with D possibly matching TRBD1 (5 bases). Germline values: CDR1 SGHTA, CDR2 FQGTGA. The CDR3 is made up of 15 amino acids. V gave up 3 bases and J gave up 4 bases, with 13 bases separating them. CDR3 sequence: CASSLQGGLNQPQHF. The CDR3 nucleotides read TGTGCCAGCAGCTTGCAGGGAGGTTTAAATCAGCCCCAGCATTTT.

This clone was observed a handful of times. The V call is TRBV5-1, the J call TRBJ2-1; 9 nucleotides agree with TRBD1. The CDR3 is made up of 14 amino acids. J lost 3 bases, V lost 5 bases, and 3 bases had no gene match. The germline V gene has CDR1 SGHRS and CDR2 YFSETQ. In nucleotides, the CDR3 is TGCGCCAGCAGTACGGGACAGGGCTACAATGAGCAGTTCTTC. Its translation is CASSTGQGYNEQFF. The whole variable domain, filled in from reference TRBV5-1 and TRBJ2-1, reads KAGVTQTPRYLIKTRGQQVTLSCSPISGHRSVSWYQQTPGQGLQFLFEYFSETQRNKGNFPGRFSGRQFSNSRSEMNVSTLELGDSALYLCASSTGQGYNEQFFGPGTRLTVL.

The V and J genes are TRBV7-9 and TRBJ2-7; D not resolved. This CDR3 spans 12 amino acids. Germline V gives CDR1 SEHNR, CDR2 FQNEAQ (reference sequence). CDR3 sequence: CSSSLARNEQYV. The CDR3 region has the DNA TGTTCCAGCAGCCTTGCGAGGAACGAGCAGTACGTC.

The chain is built from TRBV5-1 and TRBJ2-7; TRBD1 aligns across 10 bases. The trim removed 4 bases at V and 4 bases at J, leaving 5 bases unmatched. The CDR3 is 14 residues long. Per germline, CDR1 SGHRS and CDR2 YFSETQ. The CDR3 DNA reads as TGCGCCAGCAGCCCAGGGACAGGGGAGTACGAGCAGTACTTC. Its protein is CASSPGTGEYEQYF.

This clone showed up just a few times. This chain joins TRBV4-3 and TRBJ2-5; 10 bases align to TRBD1. V shed 0 bases and J 0 bases; nucleotides not matched to a gene: 10. This CDR3 comprises 19 residues. CDR1 LGHNA and CDR2 YSLEER come from the germline V gene. DNA for the CDR3: TGCGCCAGCAGCCAAGATATAGGGGTCGGGACAGGGGACCAAGAGACCCAGTACTTC. It specifies CASSQDIGVGTGDQETQYF.

Only one count was recorded for this clone. The rearrangement uses TRBV6-4 and TRBJ1-2; 9 bases are shared with TRBD1. Trimming removed 2 bases from V and 4 bases from J; junction bases left unmatched: 14. This CDR3 spans 18 amino acids. Looked up from germline, CDR1 is MRHNA and CDR2 is SNTAGT. CDR3: CASSDPNIYGTGPYGYTF. DNA for the CDR3: TGTGCCAGCAGTGACCCCAATATTTACGGGACAGGGCCCTATGGCTACACCTTC.